This TCR beta chain was retrieved from a study of OX40 agonist ivuxolimab in advanced cancers. Study-wide results and limits: Expanded clones were, on average, more numerous among CD8+ T cells than CD4+. Expanded peripheral T-cell antigen specificity went undetermined.

Produced via immunoSEQ multiplex PCR; TCRdb's table is partial and in-frame only. Here the sample spans fewer than 90,000 clones, around 90% being singletons. CDR1 is SEHNR and CDR2 is FQNEAQ in the germline V gene (reference sequence). V was pared by 2 bases and J by 3 bases, with 7 bases between. The CDR3 is made up of 13 amino acids. This clone showed up just once. The antigen is unknown. The chain employs TRBV7-9 and TRBJ2-5; the D is unclear. The material sequenced was CD4+ or CD8+ T cells sorted from blood, taken in a trial of the OX40 agonist ivuxolimab. The TCR originated in an adult with an advanced solid tumor such as melanoma, head and neck, liver or kidney cancer. The CDR3 region has the DNA TGTGCCAGCAGCTTATACGGAGAAGAGACCCAGTACTTC. Translating it yields CASSLYGEETQYF.